The subject of this entry is one T cell receptor beta chain. The antigen remains undetermined. One junction end disagrees with the germline gene, perhaps due to a read error. Sequencing targeted expressed TCRB transcripts, as all isolated RNA had been reverse transcribed. Data came from immunoSEQ multiplex PCR; TCRdb stores just in-frame clones and leaves some out. The table shows 350,000 to 450,000 clones, with over 11% occurring only once. This specimen belongs to a study of beta chain features in type 1 diabetes. Broader study findings: The study found fewer insertions and more deletions at VDJ junctions in type 1 diabetes patients. Type 1 diabetes patients had TCRB CDR3s that were shorter (moderately but significantly so) in all four CD4+ subsets.

The sequence was obtained from a man between 25 and 39 years old in good health. Sequencing was performed on naive CD4+ T cells from blood.

CDR3 coding DNA: TGTGCCAGCAGCGTAACCGGGACTTTGATAACAGATACGCAGTATTTT. As protein: CASSVTGTLITDTQYF. V and J are TRBV7-3 and TRBJ2-3, with D possibly TRBD2 on 6 matching bases. CDR1 is SGHTA, CDR2 FQGTGA, per germline. There are 16 residues in the CDR3.